Included here is one T cell receptor (beta chain) sequence, with context. The ends were cut back, 0 bases at V and 2 bases at J, with 18 bases in the middle. The CDR3 extends over 17 amino acids. Germline assignment: CDR1 SGHKS and CDR2 YYEKEE (reference sequence). The data were obtained in a study of CD8 T cells in ankylosing spondylitis. Quantitative 5'-RACE with molecular barcodes generated TCR beta libraries. TCRdb passed the 5' RACE reads through MiXCR, listing each CDR3 protein once. The sample includes some 250,000 distinct CDR3 sequences, roughly a quarter of them seen just once. The sequencing input was blood, either unsorted or a sorted T cell fraction (not recorded which). The clonotype originates from a male donor with ankylosing spondylitis or in good health (not recorded which). The chain joins TRBV5-5 to TRBJ2-7; D may match TRBD1 or TRBD2 (5 bases each). In DNA form, the CDR3 reads TGTGCCAGCAGCTTGGCAACCGGGGACGGTGGCGCCTACGAGCAGTACTTC. Translated, it gives CASSLATGDGGAYEQYF. The whole variable domain, filled in from reference TRBV5-5 and TRBJ2-7, reads DAGVTQSPTHLIKTRGQQVTLRCSPISGHKSVSWYQQVLGQGPQFIFQYYEKEERGRGNFPDRFSARQFPNYSSELNVNALLLGDSALYLCASSLATGDGGAYEQYFGPGTRLTVT.